This paragraph covers one T cell receptor (beta chain) sequence. The CDR3 is made up of 14 amino acids. The germline CDR1 and CDR2 sequences are SGHTA and FQGNSA. With V trimmed by 4 bases and J by 4 bases, 2 bases remained unmatched. This sample is part of a study of shared clonotypes between healthy human individuals. The table came from immunoSEQ multiplex PCR; TCRdb's copy has only in-frame clones and leaves some out. In the table there are some 490,000 clones, around four fifths of which are singletons. The chain links TRBV7-2 to TRBJ2-7; 12 nucleotides align to TRBD2. What was sequenced was PBMCs. This clonotype was obtained from a woman aged 40-49 years in good health. Some clones in this sample may be carry-over from other donors' samples. The DNA of the CDR3 is TGTGCCAGCAGCTCGGGACTAGCGGGTTACGAGCAGTACTTC. Its protein is CASSSGLAGYEQYF.